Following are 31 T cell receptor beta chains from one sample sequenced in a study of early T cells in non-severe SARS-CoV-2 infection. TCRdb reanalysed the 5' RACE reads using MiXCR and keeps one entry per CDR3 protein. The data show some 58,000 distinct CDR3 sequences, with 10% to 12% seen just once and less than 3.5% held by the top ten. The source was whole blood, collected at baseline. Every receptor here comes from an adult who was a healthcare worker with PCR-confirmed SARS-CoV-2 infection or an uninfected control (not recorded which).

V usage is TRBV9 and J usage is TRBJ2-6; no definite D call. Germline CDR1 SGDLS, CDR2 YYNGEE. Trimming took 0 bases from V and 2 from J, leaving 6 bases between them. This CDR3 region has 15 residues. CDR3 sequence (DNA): TGTGCCAGCAGCGTAGCTACCCCTGGGGCCAACGTCCTGACTTTC. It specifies CASSVATPGANVLTF. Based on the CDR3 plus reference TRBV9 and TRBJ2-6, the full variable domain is DSGVTQTPKHLITATGQRVTLRCSPRSGDLSVYWYQQSLDQGLQFLIQYYNGEERAKGNILERFSAQQFPDLHSELNLSSLELGDSALYFCASSVATPGANVLTFGAGSRLTVL.

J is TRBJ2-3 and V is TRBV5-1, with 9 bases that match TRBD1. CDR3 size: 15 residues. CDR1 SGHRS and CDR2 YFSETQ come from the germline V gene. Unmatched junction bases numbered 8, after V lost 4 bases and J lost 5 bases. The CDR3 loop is CASSNAGTGRDTQYF. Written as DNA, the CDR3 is TGCGCCAGCAGCAACGCCGGGACAGGGAGAGATACGCAGTATTTT. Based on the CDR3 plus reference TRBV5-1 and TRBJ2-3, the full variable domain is KAGVTQTPRYLIKTRGQQVTLSCSPISGHRSVSWYQQTPGQGLQFLFEYFSETQRNKGNFPGRFSGRQFSNSRSEMNVSTLELGDSALYLCASSNAGTGRDTQYFGPGTRLTVL.

As DNA, the CDR3 is TGTGCCAGCAAACAACATAATTCACCCCTCCACTTT. It encodes CASKQHNSPLHF. V usage is TRBV6-2 or TRBV6-3 and J usage is TRBJ1-6; D gene ambiguous. The V gene's germline CDR1 is MNHEY and CDR2 SVGEGT. V gave up 7 bases and J gave up 5 bases, with 6 bases separating them. The CDR3 has 12 amino acids.

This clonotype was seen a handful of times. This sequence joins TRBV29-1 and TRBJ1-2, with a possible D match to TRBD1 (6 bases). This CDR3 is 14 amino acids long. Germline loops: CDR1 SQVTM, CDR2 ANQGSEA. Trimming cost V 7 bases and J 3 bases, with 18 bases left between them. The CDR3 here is CSGRTVGPYYGYTF. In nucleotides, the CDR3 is TGCAGCGGGAGGACAGTAGGACCGTACTATGGCTACACCTTC.

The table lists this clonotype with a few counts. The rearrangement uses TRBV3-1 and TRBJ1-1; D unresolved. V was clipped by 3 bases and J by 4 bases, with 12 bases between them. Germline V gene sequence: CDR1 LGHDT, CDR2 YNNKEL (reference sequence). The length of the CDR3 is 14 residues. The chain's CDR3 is CASSQLVIGTEAFF. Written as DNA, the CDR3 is TGTGCCAGCAGCCAGCTGGTTATCGGCACTGAAGCTTTCTTT.

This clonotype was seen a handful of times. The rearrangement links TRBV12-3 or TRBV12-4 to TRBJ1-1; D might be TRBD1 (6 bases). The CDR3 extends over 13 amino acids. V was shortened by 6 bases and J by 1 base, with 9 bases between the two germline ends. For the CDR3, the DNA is TGTGCCAGCAGGCAAGGGGGGAACACTGAAGCTTTCTTT. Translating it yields CASRQGGNTEAFF.

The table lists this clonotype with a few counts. Written as DNA, the CDR3 is TGTGCCAGCTCAAAGATATGGGGGGAGACCCAGTACTTC. Residues: CASSKIWGETQYF. The J gene is TRBJ2-5, the V gene TRBV18, with D perhaps being TRBD1 or TRBD2 (5 bases each). V was clipped by 5 bases and J by 5 bases, with 12 bases between them. The CDR3 totals 13 residues. Germline loops: CDR1 KGHSH, CDR2 LQKENI.

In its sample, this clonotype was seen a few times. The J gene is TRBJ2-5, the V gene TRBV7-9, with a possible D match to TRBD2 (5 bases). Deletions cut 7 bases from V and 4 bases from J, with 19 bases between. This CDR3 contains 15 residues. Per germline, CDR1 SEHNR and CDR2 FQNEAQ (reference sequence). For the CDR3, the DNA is TGTGCCAGCACCGACTCACTTACTAGTGGAGAGACCCAGTACTTC. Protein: CASTDSLTSGETQYF.

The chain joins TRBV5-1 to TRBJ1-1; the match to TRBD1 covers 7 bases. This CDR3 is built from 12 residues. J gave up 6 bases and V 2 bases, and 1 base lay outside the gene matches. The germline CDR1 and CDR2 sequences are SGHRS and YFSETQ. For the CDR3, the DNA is TGCGCCAGCAGCTTTCAGGGGGCTGAAGCTTTCTTT. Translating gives CASSFQGAEAFF. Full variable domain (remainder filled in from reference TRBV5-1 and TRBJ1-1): KAGVTQTPRYLIKTRGQQVTLSCSPISGHRSVSWYQQTPGQGLQFLFEYFSETQRNKGNFPGRFSGRQFSNSRSEMNVSTLELGDSALYLCASSFQGAEAFFGQGTRLTVV.

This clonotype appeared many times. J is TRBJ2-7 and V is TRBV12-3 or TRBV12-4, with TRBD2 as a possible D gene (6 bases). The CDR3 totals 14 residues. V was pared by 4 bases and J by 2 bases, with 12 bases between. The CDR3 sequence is CASSSRGSTYEQYF. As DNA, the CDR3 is TGTGCCAGCAGTTCCCGGGGGAGCACCTACGAGCAGTACTTC.

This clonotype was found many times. CDR3: CASQQANTEAFF. The CDR3, as DNA: TGTGCCAGCCAGCAGGCCAACACTGAAGCTTTCTTT. V is TRBV3-1 and J is TRBJ1-1, with D uncertain. V gave up 8 bases and J gave up 2 bases, with 9 bases separating them. The CDR3 totals 12 residues. In germline, CDR1 is LGHDT, CDR2 YNNKEL (reference sequence).

The CDR3 DNA is TGTGCCAGCAGCCGTACCCCCCACGAGCAGTACTTC. Residues: CASSRTPHEQYF. The J gene is TRBJ2-7, the V gene TRBV11-3, with D unresolved. This CDR3 region has 12 residues. Germline V gene data show CDR1 as SGHNT and CDR2 as YENEEA. Trimming left V 5 bases short and J 5 bases short, with 10 bases between.

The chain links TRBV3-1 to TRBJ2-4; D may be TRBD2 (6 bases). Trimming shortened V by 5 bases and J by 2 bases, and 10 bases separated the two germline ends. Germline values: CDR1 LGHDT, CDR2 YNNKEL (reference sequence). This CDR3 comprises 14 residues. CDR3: CASSGGRTKNIQYF. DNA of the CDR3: TGTGCCAGCAGCGGAGGGCGGACCAAAAACATTCAGTACTTC.

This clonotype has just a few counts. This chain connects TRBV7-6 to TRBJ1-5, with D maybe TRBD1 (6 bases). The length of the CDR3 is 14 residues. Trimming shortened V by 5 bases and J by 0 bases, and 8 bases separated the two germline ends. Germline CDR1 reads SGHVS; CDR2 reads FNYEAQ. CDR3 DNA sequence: TGTGCCAGCAGCCGGGACATTAGCAATCAGCCCCAGCATTTT. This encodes CASSRDISNQPQHF.

In DNA, the CDR3 is TGTGCCAGCAGTCGGACTAGCGGGGGGGCCTTAGAGACCCAGTACTTC. Translated: CASSRTSGGALETQYF. The chain has TRBV3-1 and TRBJ2-5, with TRBD2 identical over 15 bases. V shed 6 bases, J shed 4 bases, and the junction held 6 bases outside the gene matches. In germline, CDR1 is LGHDT, CDR2 YNNKEL (reference sequence). The length of the CDR3 is 16 residues.

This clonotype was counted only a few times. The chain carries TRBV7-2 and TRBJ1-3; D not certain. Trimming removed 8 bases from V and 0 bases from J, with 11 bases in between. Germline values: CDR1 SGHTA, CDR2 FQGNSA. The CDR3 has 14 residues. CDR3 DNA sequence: TGTGCCAGCGCCACAGATTACTCTGGAAACACCATATATTTT. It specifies CASATDYSGNTIYF.

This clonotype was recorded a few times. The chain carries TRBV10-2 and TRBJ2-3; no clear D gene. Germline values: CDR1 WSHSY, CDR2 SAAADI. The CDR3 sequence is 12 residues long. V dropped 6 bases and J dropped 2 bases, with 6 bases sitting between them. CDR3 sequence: CASRRPTDTQYF. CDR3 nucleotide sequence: TGCGCCAGCAGAAGACCCACAGATACGCAGTATTTT.

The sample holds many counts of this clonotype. CDR3 coding DNA: TGTGCCAGCAGCCTACCCGGGAGATCCTACGAGCAGTACTTC. Amino acid sequence: CASSLPGRSYEQYF. V is TRBV14 and J is TRBJ2-7, with D possibly matching TRBD2 (6 bases). The CDR3 runs 14 residues. Trimming shortened V by 4 bases and J by 1 base, and 11 bases separated the two germline ends. The germline V gene has CDR1 SGHDN and CDR2 FVKESK.

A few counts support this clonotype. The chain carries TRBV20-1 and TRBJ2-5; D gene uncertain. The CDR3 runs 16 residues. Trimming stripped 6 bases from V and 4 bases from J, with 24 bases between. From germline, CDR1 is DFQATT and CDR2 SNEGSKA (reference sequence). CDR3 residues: CSALVLDVGWLETQYF. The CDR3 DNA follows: TGCAGTGCCTTGGTCCTCGACGTTGGGTGGCTAGAGACCCAGTACTTC.

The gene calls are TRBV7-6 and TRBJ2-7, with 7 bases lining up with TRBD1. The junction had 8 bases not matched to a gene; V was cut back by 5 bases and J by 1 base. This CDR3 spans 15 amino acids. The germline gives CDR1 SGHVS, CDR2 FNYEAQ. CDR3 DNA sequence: TGTGCCAGCAGCGGTCCCGGGACAGCTTCCTACGAGCAGTACTTC. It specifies CASSGPGTASYEQYF.

The CDR3 region is CSVEDPAGRSYNEQFF. The CDR3 DNA reads as TGCAGCGTTGAAGATCCCGCAGGTAGATCCTACAATGAGCAGTTCTTC. The rearrangement uses TRBV29-1 and TRBJ2-1; no clear D. CDR1 is SQVTM, CDR2 ANQGSEA, per germline. The CDR3 is 16 amino acids. The V and J ends lost 0 bases and 1 base respectively, with 13 bases between them.

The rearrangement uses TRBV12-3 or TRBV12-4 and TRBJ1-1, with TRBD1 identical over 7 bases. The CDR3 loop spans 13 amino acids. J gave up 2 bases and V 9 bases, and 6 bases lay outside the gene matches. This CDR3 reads CASTTGPNTEAFF. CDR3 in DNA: TGTGCCAGTACGACAGGGCCCAACACTGAAGCTTTCTTT.

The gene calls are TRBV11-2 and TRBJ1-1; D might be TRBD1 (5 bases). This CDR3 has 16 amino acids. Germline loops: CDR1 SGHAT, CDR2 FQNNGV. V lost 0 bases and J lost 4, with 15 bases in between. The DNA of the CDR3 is TGTGCCAGCAGCTTAGATCATCCGGGGACGGTCACTGAAGCTTTCTTT. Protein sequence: CASSLDHPGTVTEAFF.

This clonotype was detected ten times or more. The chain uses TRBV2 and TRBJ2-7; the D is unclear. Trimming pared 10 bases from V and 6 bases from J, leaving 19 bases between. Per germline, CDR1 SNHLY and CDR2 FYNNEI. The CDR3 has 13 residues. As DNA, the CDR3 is TGTGCCATTGCCCCCGGCCCCTCGGGCGAGCAGTACTTC. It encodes CAIAPGPSGEQYF. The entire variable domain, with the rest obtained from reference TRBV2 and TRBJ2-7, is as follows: EPEVTQTPSHQVTQMGQEVILRCVPISNHLYFYWYRQILGQKVEFLVSFYNNEISEKSEIFDDQFSVERPDGSNFTLKIRSTKLEDSAMYFCAIAPGPSGEQYFGPGTRLTVT.

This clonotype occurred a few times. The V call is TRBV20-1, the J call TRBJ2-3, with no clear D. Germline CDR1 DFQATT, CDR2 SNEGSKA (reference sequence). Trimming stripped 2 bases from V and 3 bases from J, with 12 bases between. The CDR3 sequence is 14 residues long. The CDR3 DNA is TGCAGTGCTAGAAATAGCCGATATACAGATACGCAGTATTTT. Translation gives CSARNSRYTDTQYF.

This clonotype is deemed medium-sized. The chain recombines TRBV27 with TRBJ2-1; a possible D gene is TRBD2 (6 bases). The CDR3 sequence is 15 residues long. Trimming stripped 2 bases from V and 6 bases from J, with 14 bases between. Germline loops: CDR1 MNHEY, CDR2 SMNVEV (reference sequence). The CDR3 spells CASSLISQGGNEQFF. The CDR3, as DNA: TGTGCCAGCAGTTTAATTTCCCAGGGAGGCAATGAGCAGTTCTTC.

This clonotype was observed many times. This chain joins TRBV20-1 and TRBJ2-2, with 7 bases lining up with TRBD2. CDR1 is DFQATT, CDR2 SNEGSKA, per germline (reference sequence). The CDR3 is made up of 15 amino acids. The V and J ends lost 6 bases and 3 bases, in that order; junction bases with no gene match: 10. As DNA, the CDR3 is TGCAGTGCCCGCCGGGGGGATATGGACACCGGGGAGCTGTTTTTT. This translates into CSARRGDMDTGELFF.

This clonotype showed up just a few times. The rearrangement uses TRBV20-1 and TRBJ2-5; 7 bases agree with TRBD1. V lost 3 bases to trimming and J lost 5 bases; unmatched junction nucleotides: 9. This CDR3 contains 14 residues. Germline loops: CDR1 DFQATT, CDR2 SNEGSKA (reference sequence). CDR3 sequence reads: CSARIDRAVETQYF. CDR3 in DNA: TGCAGTGCTAGGATTGACAGGGCTGTCGAGACCCAGTACTTC.

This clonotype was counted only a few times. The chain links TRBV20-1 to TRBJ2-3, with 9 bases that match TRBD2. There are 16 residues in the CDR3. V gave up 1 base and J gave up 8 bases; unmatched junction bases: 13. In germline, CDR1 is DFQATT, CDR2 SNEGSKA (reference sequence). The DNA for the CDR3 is TGCAGTGCTAGAGTCCCCAGTCGGACTAGCGAGGTTACGCAGTATTTT. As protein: CSARVPSRTSEVTQYF.

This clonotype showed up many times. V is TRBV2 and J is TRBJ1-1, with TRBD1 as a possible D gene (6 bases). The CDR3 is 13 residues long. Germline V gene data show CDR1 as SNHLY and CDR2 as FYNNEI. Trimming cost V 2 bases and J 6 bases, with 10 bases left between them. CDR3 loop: CASSEQGTSEAFF. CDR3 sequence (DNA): TGTGCCAGCAGTGAACAGGGGACCTCTGAAGCTTTCTTT.

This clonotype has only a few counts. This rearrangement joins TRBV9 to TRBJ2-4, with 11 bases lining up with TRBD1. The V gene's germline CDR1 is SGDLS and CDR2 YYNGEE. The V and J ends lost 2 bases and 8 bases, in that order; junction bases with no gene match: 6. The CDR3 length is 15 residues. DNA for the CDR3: TGTGCCAGCAGCGTGTCCGGGACAGGGGGTGACATTCAGTACTTC. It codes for CASSVSGTGGDIQYF.